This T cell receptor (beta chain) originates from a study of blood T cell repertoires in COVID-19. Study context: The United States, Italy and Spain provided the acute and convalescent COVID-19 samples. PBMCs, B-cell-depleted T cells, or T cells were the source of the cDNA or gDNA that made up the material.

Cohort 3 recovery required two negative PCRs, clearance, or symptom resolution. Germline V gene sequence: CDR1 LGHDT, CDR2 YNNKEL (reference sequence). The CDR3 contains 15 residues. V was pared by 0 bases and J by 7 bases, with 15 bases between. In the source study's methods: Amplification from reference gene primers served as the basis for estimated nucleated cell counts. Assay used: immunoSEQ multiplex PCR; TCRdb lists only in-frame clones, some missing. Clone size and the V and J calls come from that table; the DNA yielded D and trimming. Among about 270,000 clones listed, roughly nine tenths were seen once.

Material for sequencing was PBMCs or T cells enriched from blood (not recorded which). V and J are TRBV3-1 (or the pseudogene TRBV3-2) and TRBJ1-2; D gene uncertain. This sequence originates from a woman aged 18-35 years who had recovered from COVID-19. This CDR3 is CASSQELEGRGGYTF. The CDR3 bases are TGTGCCAGCAGCCAAGAGTTGGAGGGCCGGGGTGGCTACACCTTC.